This T cell receptor beta chain was identified during a study of blood T cell repertoires in COVID-19. Study information: Samples of COVID-19 (acute and convalescent) were obtained from the United States, Italy and Spain. T cells, B-cell-depleted T cells, or PBMCs supplied cDNA or gDNA.

The age range of participants was about 18 to 100 years, with residence in under 30 US areas. Cohorts were determined from participant-reported clinical history. The repertoire was sequenced with immunoSEQ multiplex PCR; TCRdb's copy has only in-frame clones and lacks some. The profile shows 180,000 or so clones, around 85% of them singletons. The CDR3 consists of 12 residues. The germline V gene has CDR1 WSHSY and CDR2 SAAADI. V was cut by 3 bases and J by 5 bases, with 5 bases left in between. The sequenced sample was PBMCs or T cells enriched from blood (not recorded which). This sequence joins TRBV10-2 and TRBJ1-5; D remains ambiguous. This TCR came from a middle-aged man who had recovered from COVID-19. This CDR3 is CASSDPDQPQHF. The CDR3 coding sequence is TGCGCCAGCAGTGACCCCGATCAGCCCCAGCATTTT.